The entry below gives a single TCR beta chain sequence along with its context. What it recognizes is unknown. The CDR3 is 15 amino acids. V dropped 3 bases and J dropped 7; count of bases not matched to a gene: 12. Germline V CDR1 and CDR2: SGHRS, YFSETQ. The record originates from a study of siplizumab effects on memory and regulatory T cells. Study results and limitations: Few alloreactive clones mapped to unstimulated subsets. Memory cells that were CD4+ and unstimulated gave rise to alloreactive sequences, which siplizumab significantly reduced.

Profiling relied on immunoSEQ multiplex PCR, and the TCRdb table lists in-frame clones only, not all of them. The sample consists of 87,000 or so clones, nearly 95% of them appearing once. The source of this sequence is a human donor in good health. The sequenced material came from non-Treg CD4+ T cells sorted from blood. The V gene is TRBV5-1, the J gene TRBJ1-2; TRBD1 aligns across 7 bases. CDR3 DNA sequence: TGCGCCAGCAGCTGGGGACAGAGCATATCGAGTGGCTACACCTTC. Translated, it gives CASSWGQSISSGYTF.